The rows below give T cell receptor beta chains drawn from one sample of a study of cytomegalovirus exposure and HLA in healthy donors. Clones were sequenced by immunoSEQ multiplex PCR, and TCRdb holds only the in-frame ones, with some missing. The table includes more than 130,000 clones, 78% detected once. The sequencing sample was made of PBMCs. These receptors were obtained from a male donor in good health and CMV-seronegative. The CDR3 runs from the conserved cysteine through the conserved F or W. Each record gives: D gene, J gene, V gene, clone size, CDR3 protein, CDR3 DNA. The D gene is left open where the match is weak. A row's size may be missing; if present it is once, few, many or a size class.

TRBD2 | TRBJ2-3 | TRBV7-2 | - | CASSFRLAGGVDTQYF | TGTGCCAGCAGCTTTCGACTAGCGGGGGGAGTAGATACGCAGTATTTT
- | TRBJ2-5 | TRBV9 | - | CASSFDHGGHQQETQYF | TGTGCCAGCAGCTTTGACCATGGGGGACATCAGCAAGAGACCCAGTACTTC
TRBD1 | TRBJ1-2 | TRBV7-9 | - | CASSLGGTGANYGYTF | TGTGCCAGCAGCTTAGGGGGGACAGGGGCTAACTATGGCTACACCTTC
- | TRBJ2-6 | TRBV9 | once | CASSPPGGANVLTF | TGTGCCAGCAGCCCCCCCGGGGGGGCCAACGTCCTGACTTTC
TRBD2 | TRBJ2-7 | TRBV7-6 | once | CASSTAGLAGEYEQYF | TGTGCCAGCAGCACGGCGGGACTAGCAGGGGAATACGAGCAGTACTTC
TRBD1 | TRBJ2-5 | TRBV29-1 | - | CSVRRDREETQYF | TGCAGCGTTCGTCGGGACAGGGAAGAGACCCAGTACTTC
TRBD1 | TRBJ1-2 | TRBV29-1 | - | CSVEPGQGYGYTF | TGCAGCGTCGAACCGGGACAGGGCTATGGCTACACCTTC
- | TRBJ2-2 | TRBV5-4 | once | CASSSKLTGLNTGELFF | TGTGCCAGCAGCTCCAAACTAACAGGGCTTAACACCGGGGAGCTGTTTTTT
- | TRBJ1-6 | TRBV9 | - | CASSESGTGNSPLHF | TGTGCCAGCAGTGAATCGGGAACCGGGAATTCACCCCTCCACTTT
- | TRBJ2-7 | TRBV5-8 | - | CASSLWQATYEQYF | TGTGCCAGCAGCTTGTGGCAGGCCACCTACGAGCAGTACTTC
- | TRBJ1-1 | TRBV12-5 | - | CASGSGTKQGGGTTEAFF | TGTGCTAGTGGTTCGGGCACCAAACAAGGGGGGGGGACAACTGAAGCTTTCTTT
TRBD1 | TRBJ2-2 | TRBV25-1 | - | CASSGNRGLYTGELFF | TGTGCCAGCAGTGGGAACAGGGGGCTCTACACCGGGGAGCTGTTTTTT
- | TRBJ1-1 | TRBV5-1 | - | CASSLVSASTEAFF | TGCGCCAGCAGCTTGGTAAGTGCGAGCACTGAAGCTTTCTTT
TRBD1 | TRBJ1-2 | TRBV5-4 | - | CASSLDHRGTGPYGYTF | TGTGCCAGCAGCTTGGATCACAGGGGGACCGGCCCCTATGGCTACACCTTC
TRBD1 | TRBJ2-6 | TRBV4-1 | few | CASSHPRDRAPGGANVLTF | TGCGCCAGCAGCCACCCCAGGGACAGGGCCCCCGGAGGGGCCAACGTCCTGACTTTC
TRBD1 | TRBJ2-1 | TRBV9 | - | CASSAGQERTYNEQFF | TGTGCCAGCAGCGCGGGACAGGAACGTACCTACAATGAGCAGTTCTTC
TRBD1 | TRBJ1-5 | TRBV5-6 | - | CASSFRGTVNQPQHF | TGTGCCAGCAGCTTTCGAGGGACAGTCAATCAGCCCCAGCATTTT
TRBD1 | TRBJ1-5 | TRBV13 | - | CASSFGGQGKNQPQHF | TGTGCCAGCAGCTTTGGGGGACAGGGGAAAAATCAGCCCCAGCATTTT
- | TRBJ1-2 | TRBV7-2 | once | CASSPKVGHGYTF | TGTGCCAGCAGCCCGAAAGTTGGGCATGGCTACACCTTC
- | TRBJ1-3 | TRBV7-2 | - | CASSLIDSAGNTIYF | TGTGCCAGCAGCTTAATAGACAGTGCTGGAAACACCATATATTTT
TRBD1 | TRBJ1-3 | TRBV9 | - | CASSVGQGTGGNTIYF | TGTGCCAGCAGCGTAGGACAGGGGACGGGTGGAAACACCATATATTTT
- | TRBJ2-1 | TRBV7-9 | - | CASSLATGNSYNEQFF | TGTGCCAGCAGCTTAGCGACAGGTAACTCCTACAATGAGCAGTTCTTC
TRBD1 | TRBJ2-2 | TRBV7-8 | - | CASRQGQGNTGELFF | TGTGCCAGCAGACAGGGACAGGGGAACACCGGGGAGCTGTTTTTT
TRBD1 | TRBJ2-1 | TRBV4-3 | - | CASSQDRGTGGNEQFF | TGCGCCAGCAGCCAAGATCGAGGGACAGGGGGCAATGAGCAGTTCTTC
TRBD1 | TRBJ1-1 | TRBV10-3 | - | CATGDREDTEAFF | TGTGCCACCGGGGACAGGGAGGACACTGAAGCTTTCTTT
- | TRBJ2-7 | TRBV5-1 | - | CASSLQVRGSYEQYF | TGCGCCAGCAGCTTGCAAGTTCGCGGCTCCTACGAGCAGTACTTC
- | TRBJ2-7 | TRBV7-3 | - | CASSLNPAGPAYEQYF | TGTGCCAGCAGCTTAAATCCCGCAGGGCCGGCCTACGAGCAGTACTTC
TRBD1 | TRBJ2-1 | TRBV7-2 | few | CASSIGQGDYNEQFF | TGTGCCAGCAGCATTGGACAGGGCGACTACAATGAGCAGTTCTTC
TRBD2 | TRBJ2-5 | TRBV15 | - | CATSRGGGLAGVGETQYF | TGTGCCACCAGCAGAGGGGGGGGACTAGCGGGAGTAGGTGAGACCCAGTACTTC
TRBD2 | TRBJ2-1 | TRBV30 | - | CALAGYNEQFF | TGTGCACTAGCGGGGTACAATGAGCAGTTCTTC
TRBD1 | TRBJ2-5 | TRBV29-1 | once | CSVDKGQGLGEQYF | TGCAGCGTTGATAAAGGACAGGGATTAGGGGAGCAGTACTTC
TRBD2 | TRBJ2-3 | TRBV30 | - | CAWSVLSPGGAQYF | TGTGCCTGGAGTGTACTGAGCCCGGGGGGGGCGCAGTATTTT
- | TRBJ2-2 | TRBV13 | - | CASMGRGNTGELFF | TGTGCCAGCATGGGGCGGGGGAACACCGGGGAGCTGTTTTTT